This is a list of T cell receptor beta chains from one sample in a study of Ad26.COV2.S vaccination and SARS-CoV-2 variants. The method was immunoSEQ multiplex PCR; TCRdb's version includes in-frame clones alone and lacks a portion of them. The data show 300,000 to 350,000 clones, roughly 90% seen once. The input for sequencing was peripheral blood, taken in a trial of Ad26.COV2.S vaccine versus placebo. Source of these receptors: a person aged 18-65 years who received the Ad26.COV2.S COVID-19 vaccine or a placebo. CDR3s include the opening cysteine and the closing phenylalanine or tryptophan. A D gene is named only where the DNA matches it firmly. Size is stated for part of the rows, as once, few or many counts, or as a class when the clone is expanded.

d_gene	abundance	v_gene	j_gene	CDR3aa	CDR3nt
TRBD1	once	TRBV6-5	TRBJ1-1	CASRGTRQGAAFF	TGTGCCAGCAGGGGAACAAGACAGGGGGCCGCTTTCTTT
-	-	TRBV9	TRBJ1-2	CASSATGLPNYGYTF	TGTGCCAGCAGCGCGACAGGTCTTCCTAACTATGGCTACACCTTC
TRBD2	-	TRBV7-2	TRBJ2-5	CASSPTTSGRKETQYF	TGTGCCAGCAGCCCTACGACTAGCGGGAGAAAAGAGACCCAGTACTTC
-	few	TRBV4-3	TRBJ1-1	CASSQDGRSTEAFF	TGCGCCAGCAGCCAAGATGGACGGTCCACTGAAGCTTTCTTT
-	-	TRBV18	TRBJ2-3	CASSPIGKGSGNTDTQYF	TGTGCCAGCTCACCGATCGGAAAAGGTAGCGGAAACACAGATACGCAGTATTTT
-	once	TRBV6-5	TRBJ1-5	CASSLGGHGQPQHF	TGTGCCAGCAGCTTAGGGGGTCATGGTCAGCCCCAGCATTTT
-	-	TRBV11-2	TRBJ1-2	CASRETPLYGYTF	TGTGCCAGCAGAGAGACACCGCTCTATGGCTACACCTTC
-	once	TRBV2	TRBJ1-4	CASVGGPKLFF	TGTGCCAGCGTAGGAGGACCGAAACTGTTTTTT
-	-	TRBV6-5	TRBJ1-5	CASSYSGALSGQPQHF	TGTGCCAGCAGTTACTCAGGAGCCTTGAGCGGTCAGCCCCAGCATTTT
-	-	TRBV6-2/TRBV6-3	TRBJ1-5	CASSYGQDYQPQHF	TGTGCCAGCAGTTACGGGCAGGACTATCAGCCCCAGCATTTT
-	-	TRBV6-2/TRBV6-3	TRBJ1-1	CASSYSIAEAFF	TGTGCCAGCAGTTACTCGATTGCTGAAGCTTTCTTT
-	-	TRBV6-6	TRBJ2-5	CASSYPPGERPYF	TGTGCCAGCAGTTACCCCCCCGGGGAGCGGCCGTACTTC
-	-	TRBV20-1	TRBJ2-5	CSAIKRETQYF	TGCAGTGCTATTAAGCGGGAGACCCAGTACTTC
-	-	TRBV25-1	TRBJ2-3	CASSEFLIKPDTQYF	TGTGCCAGCAGTGAATTCTTGATTAAACCAGATACGCAGTATTTT
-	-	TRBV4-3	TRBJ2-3	CASSQESHYTVTQYF	TGCGCCAGCAGCCAAGAATCGCACTACACTGTTACGCAGTATTTT
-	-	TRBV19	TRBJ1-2	CASNEGYRNYGYTF	TGTGCCAGTAACGAGGGATATCGGAACTATGGCTACACCTTC
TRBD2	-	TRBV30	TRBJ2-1	CAWSVRLLAGADWAINEQFF	TGTGCCTGGAGTGTCCGGCTTCTAGCGGGAGCTGATTGGGCGATCAATGAGCAGTTCTTC
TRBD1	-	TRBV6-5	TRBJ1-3	CASSYNDRGVNTIYF	TGTGCCAGCAGTTATAACGACAGGGGCGTAAACACCATATATTTT
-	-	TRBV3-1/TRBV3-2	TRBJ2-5	CASSQDMVEYF	TGTGCCAGCAGCCAAGATATGGTCGAGTACTTC
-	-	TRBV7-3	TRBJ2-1	CASSLGGPSNNEQFF	TGTGCCAGCAGCTTAGGGGGGCCCTCCAACAATGAGCAGTTCTTC
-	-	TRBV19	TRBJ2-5	CASSYGETQYF	TGTGCCAGTTCGTATGGGGAGACCCAGTACTTC
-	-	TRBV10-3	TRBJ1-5	CAISDRDWQPQHF	TGTGCCATCAGTGACAGGGATTGGCAGCCCCAGCATTTT
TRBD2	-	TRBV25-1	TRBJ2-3	CASSTAGGTDTQYF	TGTGCCAGCAGTACGGCGGGGGGCACAGATACGCAGTATTTT
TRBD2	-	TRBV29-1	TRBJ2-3	CSVGTSGASTDTQYF	TGCAGCGTCGGGACTAGCGGGGCTAGCACAGATACGCAGTATTTT
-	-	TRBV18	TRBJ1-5	CASSYDIYRDYQPQHF	TGTGCCAGCTCATACGATATCTACAGGGATTATCAGCCCCAGCATTTT
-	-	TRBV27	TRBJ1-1	CASSLQTVGTEAFF	TGTGCCAGCAGTTTACAGACAGTAGGCACTGAAGCTTTCTTT
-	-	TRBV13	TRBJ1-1	CASSLPGKNTEAFF	TGTGCCAGCAGCTTACCAGGCAAGAACACTGAAGCTTTCTTT
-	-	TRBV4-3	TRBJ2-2	CASSQFDSTGELFF	TGCGCCAGCAGCCAGTTTGACAGCACCGGGGAGCTGTTTTTT
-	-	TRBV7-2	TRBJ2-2	CASSPRGGGTGELFF	TGTGCCAGCAGCCCCCGAGGAGGGGGGACCGGGGAGCTGTTTTTT
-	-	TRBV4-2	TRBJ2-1	CASSQENGASSYNEQFF	TGTGCCAGCAGCCAAGAGAACGGGGCAAGCTCCTACAATGAGCAGTTCTTC
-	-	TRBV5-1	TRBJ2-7	CASTLSRDGGSKEQYF	TGCGCCAGCACACTCTCCCGGGACGGTGGTTCGAAGGAGCAGTACTTC
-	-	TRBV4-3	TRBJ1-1	CASSQGSRTNTEAFF	TGCGCCAGCAGCCAAGGTAGTAGGACAAACACTGAAGCTTTCTTT
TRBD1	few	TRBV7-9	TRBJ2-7	CASSFPGQGFNEQYF	TGTGCCAGCAGTTTCCCGGGACAGGGATTCAACGAGCAGTACTTC
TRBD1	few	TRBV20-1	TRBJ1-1	CSAPNRDRAFF	TGCAGTGCTCCGAACAGGGACAGGGCTTTCTTT
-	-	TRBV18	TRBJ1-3	CASSPITVGTTLISGNTIYF	TGTGCCAGCTCACCGATTACAGTTGGGACAACACTTATCTCTGGAAACACCATATATTTT